These 29 T cell receptor beta chains share one sample of origin, sequenced in a study of T cells in Graves' hyperthyroidism and ophthalmopathy. Researchers took RNA transcripts and amplified the TCR beta CDR3 regions from them. HTBI primers were employed in a first-round RT-PCR of the TCR CDR3. TCRdb reanalysed the multiplex PCR reads using MiXCR and keeps one entry per CDR3 protein. Of roughly 800,000 distinct CDR3 sequences in the sample, roughly 40% were seen once. Sequenced: blood. The receptors come from a young man with Graves' hyperthyroidism.

This clonotype has only one observation. This sequence joins TRBV7-2 and TRBJ2-7, with D possibly TRBD2 on 5 matching bases. This CDR3 region has 14 residues. Germline loops: CDR1 SGHTA, CDR2 FQGNSA. V gave up 4 bases and J gave up 2 bases, with 12 bases separating them. The CDR3 protein is CASSSMDSPYEQYF. CDR3 nucleotides: TGTGCCAGCAGCTCGATGGACTCGCCCTACGAGCAGTACTTC.

V is TRBV2 and J is TRBJ2-7; TRBD2 might be the D (6 bases). The CDR3 is 14 amino acids. Germline CDR1 and CDR2: SNHLY and FYNNEI. V gave up 3 bases and J gave up 4 bases, with 13 bases separating them. The CDR3 region has the DNA TGTGCCAGCAGTGAGGAGGGATCAGGTTACGAGCAGTACTTC. This encodes CASSEEGSGYEQYF. Full variable domain (outside the CDR3, taken from reference TRBV2 and TRBJ2-7): EPEVTQTPSHQVTQMGQEVILRCVPISNHLYFYWYRQILGQKVEFLVSFYNNEISEKSEIFDDQFSVERPDGSNFTLKIRSTKLEDSAMYFCASSEEGSGYEQYFGPGTRLTVT.

This rearrangement joins TRBV2 to TRBJ2-5; 8 bases agree with TRBD2. Germline-derived CDR1 and CDR2 are SNHLY and FYNNEI. The CDR3 extends over 16 amino acids. The ends lost 5 bases at V and 4 bases at J; junction bases unmatched: 12. The CDR3 reads CASSLLPGGPLETQYF. The CDR3 region has the DNA TGTGCCAGCAGTTTATTACCGGGAGGGCCCTTAGAGACCCAGTACTTC.

For this clonotype: One end of the junction varies from germline; a read error may be responsible. The chain recombines TRBV7-9 with TRBJ2-5; either TRBD1 or TRBD2 may supply D (5 bases each). Germline loops: CDR1 SEHNR, CDR2 FQNEAQ (reference sequence). The CDR3 has 13 amino acids. CDR3 sequence: CASRFQGDETQYF. The CDR3 DNA reads as TGTGCCAGCAGATTTCAGGGAGACGAGACCCAATACTTC.

The chain employs TRBV13 and TRBJ1-1; no firm D call. Germline values: CDR1 PRHDT, CDR2 FYEKMQ (reference sequence). The CDR3 runs 14 residues. Trimming removed 5 bases from V and 4 bases from J, with 14 bases in between. The CDR3 loop reads CASSHRTEGTEAFF. The CDR3 bases are TGTGCCAGCAGCCACCGGACGGAAGGCACTGAAGCTTTCTTT.

This clonotype has at least ten counts. V gene TRBV15 combines with J gene TRBJ1-2, with TRBD1 as a possible D gene (5 bases). Trimming shortened V by 1 base and J by 5 bases, and 11 bases separated the two germline ends. In germline, CDR1 is LNHNV, CDR2 YYDKDF (reference sequence). This CDR3 spans 14 amino acids. CDR3 residues: CATSRVGVTYGYTF. As DNA, the CDR3 is TGTGCCACCAGCAGAGTGGGGGTTACTTATGGCTACACCTTC.

This clonotype was detected only a few times. The CDR3 loop is CASSLASQLNQPQHF. CDR3 nucleotide sequence: TGTGCCAGCAGCTTAGCTTCACAGCTCAATCAGCCCCAGCATTTT. This chain joins TRBV11-2 and TRBJ1-5; D gene unclear. In germline, CDR1 is SGHAT, CDR2 FQNNGV. The CDR3 length is 15 residues. V gave up 1 base and J gave up 3 bases, with 10 bases separating them.

The chain links TRBV29-1 to TRBJ2-7; D is possibly TRBD1 (6 bases). The CDR3 is 12 amino acids. Trimming took 7 bases from V and 5 from J, leaving 15 bases between them. Looked up from germline, CDR1 is SQVTM and CDR2 is ANQGSEA. This CDR3 reads CSGTGSYHEQYF. For the CDR3, the DNA is TGCAGCGGAACAGGGTCTTACCACGAGCAGTACTTC.

In this sample, this clonotype turned up many times. The J gene is TRBJ1-2, the V gene TRBV5-1, with D possibly matching TRBD1 (5 bases). The CDR3 runs 14 residues. Per germline, CDR1 SGHRS and CDR2 YFSETQ. V was shortened by 0 bases and J by 6 bases, with 12 bases between the two germline ends. The CDR3 DNA reads TGCGCCAGCAGCTTGGTGGCAGGGAGTGATGGCTACACCTTC. It encodes CASSLVAGSDGYTF.

Only one count was recorded for this clonotype. This chain joins TRBV7-2 and TRBJ2-7, with unresolved D. The V end was cut by 4 bases, the J end by 2 bases, with 9 bases between. The germline gives CDR1 SGHTA, CDR2 FQGNSA. The CDR3 has 13 amino acids. CDR3 sequence reads: CASSSYKTYEQYF. The CDR3 bases are TGTGCCAGCAGCTCCTACAAAACCTACGAGCAGTACTTC.

This chain uses TRBV7-2 with TRBJ1-5; no clear D. The germline CDR1 and CDR2 sequences are SGHTA and FQGNSA. The CDR3 contains 14 residues. Trimming cost V 0 bases and J 3 bases, with 6 bases left between them. CDR3 sequence (DNA): TGTGCCAGCAGCTTAGCACAGCTCAATCAGCCCCAGCATTTT. Translated: CASSLAQLNQPQHF.

This chain connects TRBV5-1 to TRBJ2-7, with TRBD2 matching 9 bases. Germline CDR1 reads SGHRS; CDR2 reads YFSETQ. The length of the CDR3 is 15 residues. J gave up 4 bases and V 4 bases, and 9 bases lay outside the gene matches. The CDR3 is CASSQDKRGAYEQYF. The CDR3 DNA reads TGCGCCAGCAGCCAAGATAAGCGGGGGGCTTACGAGCAGTACTTC.

This clonotype was detected many times. The genes are TRBV20-1 and TRBJ1-5; TRBD1 matches at 11 bases. The CDR3 contains 14 residues. V gave up 6 bases and J gave up 1 base; unmatched junction bases: 2. Germline V gene data show CDR1 as DFQATT and CDR2 as SNEGSKA (reference sequence). Written as DNA, the CDR3 is TGCAGTGCAGGGACAGGGGGAAGCAATCAGCCCCAGCATTTT. Translated, it gives CSAGTGGSNQPQHF.

With regard to this clonotype: A junction end diverges from the germline sequence, so it may reflect a read error. V is TRBV11-1 and J is TRBJ1-4; D might be TRBD1 (6 bases). The CDR3 loop spans 15 amino acids. CDR1 SGHAT and CDR2 FQDESV come from the germline V gene (reference sequence). The CDR3 reads CASSHHRTDNEKLFF. For the CDR3, the DNA is TGCGCCAGCAGCCACCACAGGACAGATAATGAAAAACTGTTTTTT.

The V and J genes are TRBV10-3 and TRBJ2-7; the D gene is possibly TRBD1 (6 bases). The V end lost 10 bases, the J end lost 2 bases, and 18 bases lay between the germline ends. The CDR3 contains 14 residues. Germline values: CDR1 ENHRY, CDR2 SYGVKD. In DNA form, the CDR3 reads TGTGCCAGCACCCTAGGACAGAACACCTACGAGCAGTACTTC. It translates to CASTLGQNTYEQYF.

The chain is built from TRBV7-8 and TRBJ2-5; D gene ambiguous. This CDR3 has 15 amino acids. Germline CDR1 is SGHVS and CDR2 is FQNEAQ. The ends were cut back, 1 base at V and 0 bases at J, with 9 bases in the middle. This CDR3 reads CASSLGASNQETQYF. The DNA of the CDR3 is TGTGCCAGCAGCTTAGGGGCGAGCAACCAAGAGACCCAGTACTTC.

In the case of this clonotype: At one end the junction does not follow the germline gene, possibly because of a read error. The gene calls are TRBV5-1 and TRBJ1-6; D perhaps matches TRBD1 (6 bases). The CDR3 spans 16 residues. In germline, CDR1 is SGHRS, CDR2 YFSETQ. CDR3: CASSHKLSTGTSPLHF. CDR3 DNA: TGTGCCAGCAGCCATAAATTGAGCACAGGGACTTCACCCCTCCACTTT.

This clonotype was seen a few times. The gene calls are TRBV15 and TRBJ2-5, with 16 bases identical to TRBD2. Germline CDR1 and CDR2: LNHNV and YYDKDF (reference sequence). With V trimmed by 8 bases and J by 5 bases, 14 bases remained unmatched. There are 18 residues in the CDR3. The DNA for the CDR3 is TGTGCCACCGGCCAACCGGGACTAGCGGGGGGGTTACAGGAGACCCAGTACTTC. As protein: CATGQPGLAGGLQETQYF.

The sample holds a few counts of this clonotype. The CDR3 nucleotides read TGTGCCAGCAGCCCTAGGGGCGGGAGTAGAGAGACCCAGTACTTC. Residues: CASSPRGGSRETQYF. This chain uses TRBV7-8 with TRBJ2-5; 7 bases fit TRBD2. With 5 bases clipped from V and 4 bases from J, the junction kept 10 bases outside the gene matches. The length of the CDR3 is 15 residues. Germline values: CDR1 SGHVS, CDR2 FQNEAQ.

V usage is TRBV20-1 and J usage is TRBJ1-5; D remains ambiguous. Germline CDR1 is DFQATT and CDR2 is SNEGSKA (reference sequence). The CDR3 covers 14 residues. V lost 6 bases and J lost 7, with 19 bases in between. The CDR3 loop is CSASSLEGRQPQHF. Here the CDR3 DNA reads TGCAGTGCCAGCAGCTTAGAGGGCCGCCAGCCCCAGCATTTT.

The chain employs TRBV20-1 and TRBJ1-1; D may be TRBD1 (5 bases). The germline V and J ends were trimmed by 3 bases and 5 bases, with 19 bases remaining between them. Germline-derived CDR1 and CDR2 are DFQATT and SNEGSKA (reference sequence). This CDR3 is 15 amino acids long. The CDR3 DNA follows: TGCAGTGCTAGGAGGTTGGGGTTAGGGGCGACTGAAGCTTTCTTT. Translation: CSARRLGLGATEAFF.

This clonotype was detected a few times. This chain's CDR3 is CAPRSYRGRYEQYF. The CDR3 DNA reads TGTGCCCCCCGGTCGTACAGGGGGCGTTACGAGCAGTACTTC. The chain carries TRBV10-3 and TRBJ2-7; TRBD1 aligns across 9 bases. Trimming removed 11 bases from V and 4 bases from J; junction bases left unmatched: 12. The CDR3 runs 14 residues. Germline V CDR1 and CDR2: ENHRY, SYGVKD.

This clonotype occurred a few times. Here the CDR3 reads CASSLMWDGRVYEQYF. The CDR3 nucleotides are TGTGCCAGCAGCTTAATGTGGGACGGCAGGGTATACGAGCAGTACTTC. The chain carries TRBV7-2 and TRBJ2-7; TRBD1 or TRBD2 may be the D gene (5 bases each). CDR1 and CDR2 from the germline V gene are SGHTA and FQGNSA. CDR3 size: 16 residues. The ends were cut back, 2 bases at V and 4 bases at J, with 18 bases in the middle.

This chain uses TRBV29-1 with TRBJ2-3; D is perhaps TRBD2 (6 bases). The germline V and J ends were trimmed by 3 bases and 1 base, with 8 bases remaining between them. The CDR3 runs 13 residues. CDR1 SQVTM and CDR2 ANQGSEA come from the germline V gene. CDR3 nucleotide sequence: TGCAGCGTTGACCCTAGCGGCACAGATACGCAGTATTTT. It is translated as CSVDPSGTDTQYF.

This clonotype was recorded at least ten times. A read error may account for a junction end that differs from germline. The chain uses TRBV20-1 and TRBJ1-1; D uncertain. CDR1 is DFQATT and CDR2 is SNEGSKA in the germline V gene (reference sequence). This CDR3 spans 9 amino acids. DNA for the CDR3: TGCAGTAGATCAGCGGAAGGTTTCTTT. Protein: CSRSAEGFF.

A note on this clonotype: No conserved phenylalanine or tryptophan is present at the end of the CDR3, so a read error is the likely explanation. No DNA is shown, since the ends of the CDR3 on it are uncertain; the CDR3 is the one TCRdb lists. The rearrangement joins TRBV11-2 to TRBJ1-3. Germline V lookup: CDR1 SGHAT, CDR2 FQNNGV. Termini included, the CDR3 measures 11 amino acids. This CDR3 reads CASSSSGLAGA.

On this clonotype itself: One end of the junction does not line up with germline, which may come from a read error. This chain uses TRBV7-9 with TRBJ1-2, with a tentative D call TRBD1 (6 bases). The V gene's germline CDR1 is SEHNR and CDR2 FQNEAQ (reference sequence). This CDR3 has 13 residues. Here the CDR3 reads CASSPADGTFSFF. The CDR3 coding sequence is TGTGCCAGCAGCCCTGCTGATGGGACATTTAGTTTCTTC.

This clonotype was observed many times. CDR3 DNA sequence: TGTGCCAGCAGCTTAGGAGGGCAGCCATATGAAGCTTTCTTT. It specifies CASSLGGQPYEAFF. This chain connects TRBV7-9 to TRBJ1-1; no clear D. Germline V gives CDR1 SEHNR, CDR2 FQNEAQ (reference sequence). Trimming took off 1 base at V and 7 bases at J, with 13 bases between the two ends. This CDR3 is 14 amino acids long.

This rearrangement joins TRBV15 to TRBJ2-6; a weak D match, TRBD1 (6 bases). Germline CDR1 reads LNHNV; CDR2 reads YYDKDF (reference sequence). Trimming stripped 3 bases from V and 1 base from J, with 13 bases between. The CDR3 length is 17 residues. The chain's CDR3 is CATSSVGGLSGANVLTF. The CDR3 bases are TGTGCCACCAGCAGCGTAGGGGGTCTGTCTGGGGCCAACGTCCTGACTTTC.